This TCR beta chain was obtained from a study of T cell changes during pregnancy in multiple sclerosis. The CDR3 runs 17 residues. The V segment lost 1 base and the J segment 2 bases; nucleotides outside the gene matches: 5. CDR1 is LGHNT and CDR2 is FRNRAP in the germline V gene. This clone was detected once. Generated by immunoSEQ multiplex PCR, the TCRdb table keeps only in-frame clones and is missing some. The sample consists of about 50,000 clones, over 85% of them appearing once. The sequence came from a female donor with multiple sclerosis, enrolled in a pregnancy study. This sample comprised CD4+ T cells from peripheral blood mononuclear cells, obtained before pregnancy. This rearrangement joins TRBV12-5 to TRBJ2-1; 10 bases are shared with TRBD2. The CDR3 loop reads CASGLDRLAGAYNEQFF. CDR3 coding DNA: TGTGCTAGTGGTTTGGACCGTCTAGCGGGAGCCTACAATGAGCAGTTCTTC.